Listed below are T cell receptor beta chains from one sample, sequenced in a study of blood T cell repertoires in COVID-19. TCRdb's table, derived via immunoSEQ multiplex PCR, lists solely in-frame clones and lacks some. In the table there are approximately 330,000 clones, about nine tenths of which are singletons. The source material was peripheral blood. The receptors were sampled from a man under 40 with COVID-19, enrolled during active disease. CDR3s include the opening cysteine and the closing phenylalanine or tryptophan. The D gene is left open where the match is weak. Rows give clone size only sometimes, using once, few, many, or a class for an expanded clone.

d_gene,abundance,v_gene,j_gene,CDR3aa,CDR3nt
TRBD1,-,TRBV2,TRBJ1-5,CASTPTGFSNQPQHF,TGTGCCAGCACCCCGACAGGGTTTAGCAATCAGCCCCAGCATTTT
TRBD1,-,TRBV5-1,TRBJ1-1,CASEGTGGTKTEAFF,TGCGCCAGCGAAGGAACAGGGGGTACGAAAACTGAAGCTTTCTTT
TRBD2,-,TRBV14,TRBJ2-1,CASSSGTSGRAYFSYNEQFF,TGTGCCAGCAGCTCCGGGACTAGCGGGAGGGCTTACTTCTCCTACAATGAGCAGTTCTTC
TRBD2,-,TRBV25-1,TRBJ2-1,CASSAPVRDYSKQFF,TGTGCCAGCAGTGCCCCAGTCCGGGACTACTCAAAGCAGTTCTTC
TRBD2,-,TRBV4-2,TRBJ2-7,CASSQEAGGPYITYEQYF,TGTGCCAGCAGCCAAGAAGCGGGAGGGCCCTATATTACCTACGAGCAGTACTTC
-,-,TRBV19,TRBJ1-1,CASQKWNTEAFF,TGTGCCAGCCAAAAATGGAACACTGAAGCTTTCTTT
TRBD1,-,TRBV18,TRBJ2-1,CASSPRGSGSYNEQFF,TGTGCCAGCTCACCCAGGGGGTCGGGCTCCTACAATGAGCAGTTCTTC
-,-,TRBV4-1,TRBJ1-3,CASSQDSFEANGNTIYF,TGCGCCAGCAGCCAAGATAGCTTTGAAGCAAATGGAAACACCATATATTTT
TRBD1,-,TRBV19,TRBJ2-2,CASSSRDRSTGELFF,TGTGCCAGTAGTAGCCGGGACAGATCAACCGGGGAGCTGTTTTTT
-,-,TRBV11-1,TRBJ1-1,CASSRGNTEAFF,TGTGCCAGCAGCCGCGGGAACACTGAAGCTTTCTTT
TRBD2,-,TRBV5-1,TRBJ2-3,CASTPVPGLAGGDTQYF,TGCGCCAGCACACCCGTCCCGGGACTAGCGGGAGGGGATACGCAGTATTTT
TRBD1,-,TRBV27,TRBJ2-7,CASSFKPHRGYEQYF,TGTGCCAGCAGTTTTAAACCCCACAGGGGCTACGAGCAGTACTTC
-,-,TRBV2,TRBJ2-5,CASSDTGVEETQYF,TGTGCCAGCAGTGACACCGGGGTGGAAGAGACCCAGTACTTC
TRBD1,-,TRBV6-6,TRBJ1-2,CATGTGWDYYGYTF,TGTGCCACCGGGACAGGGTGGGACTATTATGGCTACACCTTC
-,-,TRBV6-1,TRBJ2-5,CASSESGTYQETQYF,TGTGCCAGCAGTGAGTCCGGGACTTATCAAGAGACCCAGTACTTC
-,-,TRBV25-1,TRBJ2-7,CASSIKEGQSPYEQYF,TGTGCCAGCAGTATAAAGGAGGGACAGTCCCCCTACGAGCAGTACTTC
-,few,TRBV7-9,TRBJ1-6,CASSPVDSRNSPLHF,TGTGCCAGCAGCCCGGTCGATAGCCGTAATTCACCCCTCCACTTT
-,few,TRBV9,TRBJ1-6,CASSVQGHNSPLHF,TGTGCCAGCAGCGTGCAGGGGCATAATTCACCCCTCCACTTT
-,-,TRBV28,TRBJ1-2,CASSPQAPGDYGYTF,TGTGCCAGCAGTCCTCAGGCCCCGGGAGACTATGGCTACACCTTC
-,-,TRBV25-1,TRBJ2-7,CASSGFQEQYF,TGTGCCAGCAGTGGGTTTCAGGAGCAGTACTTC
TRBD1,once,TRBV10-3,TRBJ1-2,CAISEDGTGKNYGYTF,TGTGCCATCAGTGAAGACGGGACAGGGAAAAACTATGGCTACACCTTC